This record covers a single T cell receptor beta chain. Antigen specificity is unknown. 60 Vbeta and 13 Jbeta primers were used in PCR. Profiling relied on immunoSEQ multiplex PCR, and the TCRdb table lists in-frame clones only, not all of them. This sample has more than 95,000 clones, with around 73% found just once. Germline V gene lookup returns CDR1 SQVTM and CDR2 ANQGSEA. This CDR3 contains 13 residues. The J segment lost 6 bases and the V segment lost 5 bases, leaving 9 bases of the junction unmatched. The data were obtained in a study of cytomegalovirus exposure and HLA in healthy donors. Across the whole study: An earlier analysis identified 120 million or so unique TCR beta sequences in 150 million to 200 million T cells. The study, taken as a whole, reports: The authors assumed roughly uniform sequencing depth across donors for presence/absence analyses.

Source material: PBMCs. This TCR was sampled from a man aged 25-45 years in good health and CMV-seronegative. V gene TRBV29-1 combines with J gene TRBJ2-7, with 8 bases matching TRBD1. The CDR3 DNA follows: TGCAGCGTTAAACAGGGGGACCGGATCGAGCAGTACTTC. Protein product: CSVKQGDRIEQYF.